This T cell receptor (beta chain) was obtained from a study of early T cells in non-severe SARS-CoV-2 infection. Across the whole study: RNA in bulk from unsorted whole blood was sequenced, and chains were unpaired. Points from the study as a whole: VDJdb-based annotation leaned toward anti-spike CD8 responses and missed private and CD4 specificities.

A note on this clonotype: Antigen unknown.

Each single cDNA molecule received a unique molecular identifier. MiXCR, run by TCRdb on the 5' RACE reads, gives a single entry per CDR3 protein. The sample lists more than 65,000 distinct CDR3 sequences; around 12% were seen once. The CDR3 spans 15 residues. The germline gives CDR1 MNHEY, CDR2 SMNVEV (reference sequence). The J segment lost 4 bases and the V segment lost 6 bases, leaving 8 bases of the junction unmatched. The sequence came from an adult who was a healthcare worker with PCR-confirmed SARS-CoV-2 infection or an uninfected control (not recorded which). V gene TRBV27 combines with J gene TRBJ1-5; 8 positions match TRBD1. Material: whole blood, obtained at baseline. In DNA, the CDR3 is TGTGCCAGCAGCAGGGGGGGGACAGGAAATCAGCCCCAGCATTTT. The encoded protein is CASSRGGTGNQPQHF.